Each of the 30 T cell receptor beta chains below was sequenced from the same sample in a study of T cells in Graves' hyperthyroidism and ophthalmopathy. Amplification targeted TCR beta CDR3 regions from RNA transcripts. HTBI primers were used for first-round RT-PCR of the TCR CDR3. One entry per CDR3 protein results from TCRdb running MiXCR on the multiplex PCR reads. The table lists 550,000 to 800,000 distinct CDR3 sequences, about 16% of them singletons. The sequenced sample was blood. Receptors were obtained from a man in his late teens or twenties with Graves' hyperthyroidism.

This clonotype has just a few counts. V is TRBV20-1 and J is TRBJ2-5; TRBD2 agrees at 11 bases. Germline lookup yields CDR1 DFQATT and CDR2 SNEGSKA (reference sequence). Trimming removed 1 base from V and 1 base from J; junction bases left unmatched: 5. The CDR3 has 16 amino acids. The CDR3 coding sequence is TGCAGTGCTAGAGCCACTAGCGGGAGCATCCAAGAGACCCAGTACTTC. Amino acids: CSARATSGSIQETQYF.

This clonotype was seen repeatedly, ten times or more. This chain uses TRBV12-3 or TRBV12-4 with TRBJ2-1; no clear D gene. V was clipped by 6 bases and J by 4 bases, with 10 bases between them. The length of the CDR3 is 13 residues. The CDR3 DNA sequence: TGTGCCAGCAGCCTTGGCCGGTACAATGAGCAGTTCTTC. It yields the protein CASSLGRYNEQFF.

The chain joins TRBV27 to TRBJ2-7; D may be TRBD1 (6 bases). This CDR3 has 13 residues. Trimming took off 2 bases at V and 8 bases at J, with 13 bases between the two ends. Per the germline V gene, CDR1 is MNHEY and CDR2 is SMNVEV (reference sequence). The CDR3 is CASSLGQGNQQYF. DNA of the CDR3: TGTGCCAGCAGTTTAGGGCAGGGGAACCAGCAGTACTTC.

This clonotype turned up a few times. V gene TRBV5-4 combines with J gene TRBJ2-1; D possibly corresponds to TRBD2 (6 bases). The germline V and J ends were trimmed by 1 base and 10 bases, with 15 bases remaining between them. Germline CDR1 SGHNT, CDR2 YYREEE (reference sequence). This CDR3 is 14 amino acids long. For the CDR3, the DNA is TGTGCCAGCAGCTTGCCCCGGAGGGGCCGGGAGCAGTTCTTC. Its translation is CASSLPRRGREQFF.

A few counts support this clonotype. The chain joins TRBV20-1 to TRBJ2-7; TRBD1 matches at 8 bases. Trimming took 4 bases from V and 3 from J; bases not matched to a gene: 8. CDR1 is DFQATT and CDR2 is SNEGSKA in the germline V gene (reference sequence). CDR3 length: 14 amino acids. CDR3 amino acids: CSATPSDRVYEQYF. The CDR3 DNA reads TGCAGTGCTACCCCGTCGGACAGGGTCTACGAGCAGTACTTC.

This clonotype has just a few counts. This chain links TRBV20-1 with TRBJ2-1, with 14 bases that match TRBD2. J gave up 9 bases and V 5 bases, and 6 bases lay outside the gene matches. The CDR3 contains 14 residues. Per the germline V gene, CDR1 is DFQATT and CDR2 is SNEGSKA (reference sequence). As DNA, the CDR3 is TGCAGTGCTTCCCGGACTAGCGGGAGGCGTGAGCAGTTCTTC. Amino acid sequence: CSASRTSGRREQFF.

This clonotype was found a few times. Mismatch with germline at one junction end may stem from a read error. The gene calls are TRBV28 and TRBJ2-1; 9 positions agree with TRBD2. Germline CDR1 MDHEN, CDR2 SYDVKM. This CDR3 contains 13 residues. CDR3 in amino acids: CAGRGTSSHEQFF. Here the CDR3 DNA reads TGTGCCGGCAGGGGGACTAGCAGCCATGAGCAGTTCTTC.

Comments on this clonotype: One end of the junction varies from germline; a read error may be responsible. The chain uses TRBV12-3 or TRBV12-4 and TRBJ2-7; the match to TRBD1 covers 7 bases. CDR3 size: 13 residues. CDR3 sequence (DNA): TGTGCCAGCAACCGGGACAGTTCCTACGAGCAGCACTTC. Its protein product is CASNRDSSYEQHF.

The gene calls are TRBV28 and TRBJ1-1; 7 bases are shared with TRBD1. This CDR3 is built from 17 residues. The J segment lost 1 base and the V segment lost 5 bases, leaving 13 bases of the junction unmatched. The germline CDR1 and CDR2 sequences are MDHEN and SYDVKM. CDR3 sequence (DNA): TGTGCCAGCAGTGTATCTCACGGGACAGAGGCGAACACTGAAGCTTTCTTT. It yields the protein CASSVSHGTEANTEAFF.

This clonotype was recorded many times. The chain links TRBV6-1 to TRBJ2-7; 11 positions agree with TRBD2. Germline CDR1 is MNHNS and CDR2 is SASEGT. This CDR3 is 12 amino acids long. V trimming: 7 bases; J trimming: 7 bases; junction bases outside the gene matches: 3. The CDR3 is CASTASGGEQYF. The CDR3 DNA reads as TGTGCCAGCACGGCTAGCGGGGGGGAGCAGTACTTC.

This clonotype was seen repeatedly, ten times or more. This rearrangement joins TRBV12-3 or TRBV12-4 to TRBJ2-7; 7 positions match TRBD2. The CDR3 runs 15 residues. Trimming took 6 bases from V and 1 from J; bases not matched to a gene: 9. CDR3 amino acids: CASRPEGGRSYEQYF. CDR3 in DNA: TGTGCCAGCAGGCCGGAGGGAGGGCGATCCTACGAGCAGTACTTC.

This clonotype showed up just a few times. CDR3 sequence reads: CASSFSSAADEQYF. The CDR3 region has the DNA TGCGCCAGCAGCTTTTCGAGCGCGGCAGACGAGCAGTACTTC. The chain links TRBV5-1 to TRBJ2-7, with D unclear. The CDR3 consists of 14 residues. V dropped 2 bases and J dropped 5 bases, with 14 bases sitting between them. Germline V gene sequence: CDR1 SGHRS, CDR2 YFSETQ.

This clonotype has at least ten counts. The CDR3 sequence: CASSSWTRNNEQFF. The CDR3 DNA is TGTGCCAGCAGCTCTTGGACTAGAAACAATGAGCAGTTCTTC. This chain uses TRBV11-2 with TRBJ2-1, with 7 positions matching TRBD2. V was pared by 4 bases and J by 5 bases, with 5 bases of the junction left unmatched. The CDR3 consists of 14 residues. Per germline, CDR1 SGHAT and CDR2 FQNNGV.

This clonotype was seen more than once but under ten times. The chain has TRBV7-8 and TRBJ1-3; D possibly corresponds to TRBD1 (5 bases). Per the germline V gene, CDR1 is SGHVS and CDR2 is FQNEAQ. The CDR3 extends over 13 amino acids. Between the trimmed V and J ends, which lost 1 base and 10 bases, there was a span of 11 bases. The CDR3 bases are TGTGCCAGCAGCTTAGGAGGGGCGGCGACCATATATTTT. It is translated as CASSLGGAATIYF.

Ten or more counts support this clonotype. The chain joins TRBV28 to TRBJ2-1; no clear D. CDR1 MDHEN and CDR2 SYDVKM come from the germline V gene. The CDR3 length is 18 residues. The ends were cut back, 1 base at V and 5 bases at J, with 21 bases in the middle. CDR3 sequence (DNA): TGTGCCAGCAGTTTATACCTGAATCTAGAGTCTTTGCACAATGAGCAGTTCTTC. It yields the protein CASSLYLNLESLHNEQFF.

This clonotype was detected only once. The DNA for the CDR3 is TGCAGTGCTAGTAGATCCCCCGGGGTCGAGCAGTACTTC. This encodes CSASRSPGVEQYF. This chain connects TRBV20-1 to TRBJ2-7, with D possibly TRBD2 on 5 matching bases. Looked up from germline, CDR1 is DFQATT and CDR2 is SNEGSKA (reference sequence). The germline V and J ends were trimmed by 3 bases and 6 bases, with 15 bases remaining between them. This CDR3 comprises 13 residues.

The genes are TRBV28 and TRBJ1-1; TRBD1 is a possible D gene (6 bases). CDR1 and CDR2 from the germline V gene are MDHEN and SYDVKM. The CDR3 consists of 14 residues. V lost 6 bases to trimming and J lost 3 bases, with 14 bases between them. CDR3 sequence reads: CASRGGGGYTEAFF. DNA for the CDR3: TGTGCCAGCAGGGGGGGGGGCGGGTACACTGAAGCTTTCTTT.

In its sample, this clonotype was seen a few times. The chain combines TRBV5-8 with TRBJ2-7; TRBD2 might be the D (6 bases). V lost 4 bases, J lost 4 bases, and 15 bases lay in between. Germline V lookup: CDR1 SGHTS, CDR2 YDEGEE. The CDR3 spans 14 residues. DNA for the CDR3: TGTGCCAGCAGCCGGGACTGGGGCTCTTACGAGCAGTACTTC. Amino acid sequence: CASSRDWGSYEQYF.

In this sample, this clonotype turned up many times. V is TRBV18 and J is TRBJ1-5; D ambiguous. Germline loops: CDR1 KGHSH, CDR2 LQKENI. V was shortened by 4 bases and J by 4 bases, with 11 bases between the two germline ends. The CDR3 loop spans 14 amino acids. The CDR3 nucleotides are TGTGCCAGCTCACGAAGGCAGTTTAATCAGCCCCAGCATTTT. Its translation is CASSRRQFNQPQHF. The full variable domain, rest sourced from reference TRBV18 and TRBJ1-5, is NAGVMQNPRHLVRRRGQEARLRCSPMKGHSHVYWYRQLPEEGLKFMVYLQKENIIDESGMPKERFSAEFPKEGPSILRIQQVVRGDSAAYFCASSRRQFNQPQHFGDGTRLSIL.

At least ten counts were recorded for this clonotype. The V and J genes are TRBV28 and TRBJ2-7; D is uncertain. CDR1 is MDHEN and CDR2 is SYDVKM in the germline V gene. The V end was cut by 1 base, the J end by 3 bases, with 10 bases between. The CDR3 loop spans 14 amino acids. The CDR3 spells CASSLSPRIYEQYF. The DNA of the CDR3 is TGTGCCAGCAGTTTATCTCCGAGGATCTACGAGCAGTACTTC. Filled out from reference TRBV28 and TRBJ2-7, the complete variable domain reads DVKVTQSSRYLVKRTGEKVFLECVQDMDHENMFWYRQDPGLGLRLIYFSYDVKMKEKGDIPEGYSVSREKKERFSLILESASTNQTSMYLCASSLSPRIYEQYFGPGTRLTVT.

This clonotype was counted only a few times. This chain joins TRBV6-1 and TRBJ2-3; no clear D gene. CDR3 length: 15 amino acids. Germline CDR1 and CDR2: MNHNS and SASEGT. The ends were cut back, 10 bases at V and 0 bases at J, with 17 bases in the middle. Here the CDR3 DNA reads TGTGCCACCGAGATACTACAGACTAGCACAGATACGCAGTATTTT. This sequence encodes CATEILQTSTDTQYF.

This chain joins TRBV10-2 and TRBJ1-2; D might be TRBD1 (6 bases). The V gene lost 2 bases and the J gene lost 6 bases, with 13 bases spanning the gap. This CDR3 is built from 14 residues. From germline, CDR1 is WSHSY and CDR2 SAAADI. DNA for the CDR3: TGCGCCAGCAGTGAGAGGACAGACGTCGATGGCTACACCTTC. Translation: CASSERTDVDGYTF.

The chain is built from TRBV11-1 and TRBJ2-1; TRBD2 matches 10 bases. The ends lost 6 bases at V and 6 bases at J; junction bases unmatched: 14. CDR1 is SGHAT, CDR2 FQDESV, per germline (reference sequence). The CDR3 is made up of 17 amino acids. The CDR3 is CASSQRVRLAGLNEQFF. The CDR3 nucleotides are TGTGCCAGCAGTCAAAGGGTTAGACTAGCGGGTCTCAATGAGCAGTTCTTC.

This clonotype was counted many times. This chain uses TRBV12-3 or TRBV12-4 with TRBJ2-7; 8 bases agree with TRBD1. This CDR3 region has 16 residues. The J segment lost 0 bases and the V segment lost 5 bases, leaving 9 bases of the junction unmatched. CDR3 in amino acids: CASSAGQGRSSYEQYF. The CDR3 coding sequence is TGTGCCAGCAGTGCCGGACAGGGCCGGAGCTCCTACGAGCAGTACTTC.

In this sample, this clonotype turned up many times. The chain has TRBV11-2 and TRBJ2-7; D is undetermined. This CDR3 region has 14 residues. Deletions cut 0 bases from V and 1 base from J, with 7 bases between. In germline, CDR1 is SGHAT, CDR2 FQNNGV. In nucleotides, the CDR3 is TGTGCCAGCAGCTTAGATCTCCAGTCCTACGAGCAGTACTTC. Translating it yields CASSLDLQSYEQYF.

The CDR3 nucleotides read TGCGCCAGCAGCCAACCTCCGGACGGGACTAGCGGCTACAATGAGCAGTTCTTC. Its protein is CASSQPPDGTSGYNEQFF. The V and J genes are TRBV4-3 and TRBJ2-1; 11 nucleotides line up with TRBD2. CDR1 is LGHNA and CDR2 is YSLEER in the germline V gene. This CDR3 spans 18 amino acids. Unmatched junction bases numbered 9, after V lost 2 bases and J lost 3 bases.

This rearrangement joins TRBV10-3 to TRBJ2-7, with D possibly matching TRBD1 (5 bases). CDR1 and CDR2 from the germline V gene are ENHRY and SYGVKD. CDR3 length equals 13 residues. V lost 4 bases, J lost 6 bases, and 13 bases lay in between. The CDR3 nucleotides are TGTGCCATCAGTGGGACATTTTCGGGCGAGCAGTACTTC. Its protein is CAISGTFSGEQYF.

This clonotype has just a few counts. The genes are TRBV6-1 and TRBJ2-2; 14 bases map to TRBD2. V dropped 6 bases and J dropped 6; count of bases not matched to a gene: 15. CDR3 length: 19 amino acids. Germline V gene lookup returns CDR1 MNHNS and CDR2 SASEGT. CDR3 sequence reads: CASSLRLAGGGLVAGELFF. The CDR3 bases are TGTGCCAGCAGCCTAAGACTAGCGGGAGGGGGGTTGGTCGCCGGGGAGCTGTTTTTT.

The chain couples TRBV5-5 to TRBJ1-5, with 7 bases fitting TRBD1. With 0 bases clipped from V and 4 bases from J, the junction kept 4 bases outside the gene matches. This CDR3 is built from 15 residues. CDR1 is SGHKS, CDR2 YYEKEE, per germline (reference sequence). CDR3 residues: CASSLDGTENQPQHF. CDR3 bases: TGTGCCAGCAGCTTGGATGGGACAGAGAATCAGCCCCAGCATTTT.

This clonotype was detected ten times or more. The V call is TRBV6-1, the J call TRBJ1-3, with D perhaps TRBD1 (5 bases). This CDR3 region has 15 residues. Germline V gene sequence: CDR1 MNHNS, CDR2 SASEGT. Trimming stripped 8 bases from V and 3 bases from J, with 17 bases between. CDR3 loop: CASGTGSGDGNTIYF. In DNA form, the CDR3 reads TGTGCCAGCGGAACAGGAAGCGGGGATGGAAACACCATATATTTT.